This entry concerns a single TCR beta chain. The data derive from a study of blood T cell repertoires in COVID-19. Turning to the study itself: Sites in the United States, Italy and Spain provided acute and convalescent COVID-19 samples. T cells, B-cell-depleted T cells, or PBMCs provided the cDNA or gDNA that served as material.

V shed 5 bases and J shed 5 bases, with 12 bases lying between them. This CDR3 has 13 amino acids. Germline CDR1 is MDHEN and CDR2 is SYDVKM. Authors' analysis steps: The authors estimated nucleated cell counts from reference gene primer amplification. Libraries were prepared by immunoSEQ multiplex PCR; TCRdb keeps only in-frame clonotypes and omits some of them. V and J calls and clone size follow that table, whereas D and trimming were derived from the DNA. There are roughly 250,000 clones in the sample; more than 75% occur only once, and around 0.97% lies in the top ten. The sequence derives from a man aged 35-49 years with acute or convalescent COVID-19. The chain recombines TRBV28 with TRBJ2-5; D may be TRBD1 (6 bases). Sequences were obtained from peripheral blood. CDR3 bases: TGTGCCAGCAGTCCAGGGGTTCGGGAGACCCAGTACTTC. Translating it yields CASSPGVRETQYF.